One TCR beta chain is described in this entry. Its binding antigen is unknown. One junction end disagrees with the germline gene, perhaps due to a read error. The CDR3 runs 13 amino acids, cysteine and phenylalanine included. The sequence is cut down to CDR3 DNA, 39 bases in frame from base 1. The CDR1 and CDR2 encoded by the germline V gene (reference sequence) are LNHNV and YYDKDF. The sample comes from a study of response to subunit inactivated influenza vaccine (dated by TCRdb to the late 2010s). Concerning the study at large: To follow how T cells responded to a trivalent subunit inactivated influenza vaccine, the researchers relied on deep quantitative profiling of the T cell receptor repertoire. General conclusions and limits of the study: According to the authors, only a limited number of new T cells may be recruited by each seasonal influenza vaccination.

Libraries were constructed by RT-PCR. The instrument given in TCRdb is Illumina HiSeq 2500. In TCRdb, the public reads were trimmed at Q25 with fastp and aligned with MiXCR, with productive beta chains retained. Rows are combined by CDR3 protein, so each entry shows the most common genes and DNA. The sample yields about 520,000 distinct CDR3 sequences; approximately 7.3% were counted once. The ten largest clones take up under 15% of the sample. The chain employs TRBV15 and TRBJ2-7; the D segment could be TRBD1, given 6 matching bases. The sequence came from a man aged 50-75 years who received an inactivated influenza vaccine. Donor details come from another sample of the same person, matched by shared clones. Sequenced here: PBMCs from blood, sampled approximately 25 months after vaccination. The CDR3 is CATRTGYSYEQHF. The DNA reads TGTGCCACCAGAACAGGGTACTCCTACGAGCAGCACTTC.